A single sample gave rise to the 14 T cell receptor beta chains below, sequenced in a study of blood T cell repertoires in COVID-19. Assay used: immunoSEQ multiplex PCR; TCRdb lists only in-frame clones, some missing. Of some 15,000 clones in the sample, around nine tenths were seen once. The sequencing sample was made of peripheral blood. These receptors all come from a man in his sixties with active COVID-19.

The genes are TRBV5-4 and TRBJ1-4; 7 bases map to TRBD1. The ends lost 0 bases at V and 5 bases at J; junction bases unmatched: 7. Germline CDR1 SGHNT, CDR2 YYREEE (reference sequence). This CDR3 is 16 amino acids long. This CDR3 is CASSLGGGQFNEKLFF. Written as DNA, the CDR3 is TGTGCCAGCAGCTTGGGTGGGGGACAGTTCAATGAAAAACTGTTTTTT.

V gene TRBV3-1 (or the pseudogene TRBV3-2) combines with J gene TRBJ2-2; 9 bases are shared with TRBD1. CDR1 and CDR2 from the germline V gene are LGHDT and YNNKEL (reference sequence). V lost 4 bases to trimming and J lost 4 bases; unmatched junction nucleotides: 7. The CDR3 is 16 residues long. This CDR3 is CASSPHRGPGTGELFF. Written as DNA, the CDR3 is TGTGCCAGCAGCCCTCACAGGGGGCCGGGCACCGGGGAGCTGTTTTTT.

This chain connects TRBV19 to TRBJ2-3; TRBD2 aligns across 9 bases. With 5 bases clipped from V and 4 bases from J, the junction kept 4 bases outside the gene matches. CDR3 length: 14 residues. CDR1 is LNHDA, CDR2 SQIVND, per germline (reference sequence). The CDR3 nucleotides are TGTGCCAGTAGTGGTAGCGGGGGACCAGATACGCAGTATTTT. Its protein product is CASSGSGGPDTQYF. Supplemented by reference TRBV19 and TRBJ2-3, the full variable domain reads DGGITQSPKYLFRKEGQNVTLSCEQNLNHDAMYWYRQDPGQGLRLIYYSQIVNDFQKGDIAEGYSVSREKKESFPLTVTSAQKNPTAFYLCASSGSGGPDTQYFGPGTRLTVL.

V usage is TRBV4-1 and J usage is TRBJ2-1; D is uncertain. CDR1 is MGHRA and CDR2 is YSYEKL in the germline V gene. V lost 3 bases to trimming and J lost 12 bases, with 9 bases between them. The CDR3 extends over 11 amino acids. The CDR3 DNA reads as TGCGCCAGCAGCCATAGCCAAGCGCAGTTCTTC. Translated, it gives CASSHSQAQFF.

This clone was seen once. The genes are TRBV28 and TRBJ2-1, with 16 bases matching TRBD2. V dropped 5 bases and J dropped 6; count of bases not matched to a gene: 4. Germline CDR1 MDHEN, CDR2 SYDVKM. This CDR3 has 16 amino acids. The CDR3 region has the DNA TGTGCCAGCAGTGGGACTAGCGGGGGGGCCCCCAATGAGCAGTTCTTC. Translation: CASSGTSGGAPNEQFF. Complete variable domain (other parts from reference TRBV28 and TRBJ2-1): DVKVTQSSRYLVKRTGEKVFLECVQDMDHENMFWYRQDPGLGLRLIYFSYDVKMKEKGDIPEGYSVSREKKERFSLILESASTNQTSMYLCASSGTSGGAPNEQFFGPGTRLTVL.

The chain combines TRBV6-6 with TRBJ2-3; 8 bases are shared with TRBD2. J was trimmed by 1 base and V by 5 bases; bases with no gene match: 8. Germline lookup yields CDR1 MNHNY and CDR2 SVGAGI (reference sequence). This CDR3 contains 16 residues. This CDR3 is CASSLRAAGGTDTQYF. As DNA, the CDR3 is TGTGCCAGCAGTCTCCGAGCAGCGGGGGGCACAGATACGCAGTATTTT.

This sequence joins TRBV5-4 and TRBJ2-2, with a weak D call TRBD1 (6 bases). The CDR3 is made up of 16 amino acids. Trimming left V 4 bases short and J 5 bases short, with 18 bases between. The V gene's germline CDR1 is SGHNT and CDR2 YYREEE (reference sequence). CDR3 amino acids: CASSRVGTPGTGELFF. As DNA, the CDR3 is TGTGCCAGCAGCCGGGTGGGGACACCGGGAACCGGGGAGCTGTTTTTT.

The V and J genes are TRBV6-5 and TRBJ2-2; 9 positions agree with TRBD1. Germline V gene data show CDR1 as MNHEY and CDR2 as SVGAGI. The CDR3 is 15 residues long. J lost 6 bases, V lost 6 bases, and 8 bases had no gene match. The CDR3 nucleotides are TGTGCCAGCAGGGCTACCGGGACAGGGCCCGGGGAGCTGTTTTTT. Its translation: CASRATGTGPGELFF.

The V and J genes are TRBV12-3 or TRBV12-4 and TRBJ1-3; D is undetermined. The CDR3 length is 13 residues. CDR3 coding DNA: TGTGCGCACAACACCGTATTTGGAAACACCATATATTTT. Protein product: CAHNTVFGNTIYF.

The V call is TRBV7-9, the J call TRBJ2-3; 7 nucleotides align to TRBD2. Germline values: CDR1 SEHNR, CDR2 FQNEAQ (reference sequence). J lost 4 bases, V lost 7 bases, and 8 bases had no gene match. CDR3 length equals 14 residues. The CDR3 sequence: CASTKTSSADTQYF. CDR3 DNA: TGTGCCAGCACAAAGACTAGCTCGGCAGATACGCAGTATTTT.

The CDR3 DNA reads as TGTGCCAGCAGTACGGGGTCTAACTATGGCTACACCTTC. It codes for CASSTGSNYGYTF. The chain combines TRBV6-2 or TRBV6-3 with TRBJ1-2; no clear D. Germline V lookup: CDR1 MNHEY, CDR2 SVGEGT. CDR3 length: 13 amino acids. With 5 bases removed from V and 0 bases from J, the gap between germline ends came to 7 bases.

DNA for the CDR3: TGCGCCAGCAGACGGACAGGGGGGAACGAGCAGTACTTC. Encoded protein: CASRRTGGNEQYF. The chain recombines TRBV4-1 with TRBJ2-7, with TRBD1 matching 10 bases. The length of the CDR3 is 13 residues. The ends lost 6 bases at V and 5 bases at J; junction bases unmatched: 4. The germline V gene encodes CDR1 MGHRA and CDR2 YSYEKL.

V usage is TRBV25-1 and J usage is TRBJ1-4, with 7 bases fitting TRBD1. The CDR3 covers 13 residues. V trimming: 6 bases; J trimming: 8 bases; junction bases outside the gene matches: 6. CDR1 is MGHDK, CDR2 SYGVNS, per germline. CDR3 bases: TGTGCCAGCAGAGCAGGGGGACGGGAAAAACTGTTTTTT. Its protein is CASRAGGREKLFF.

The count of this clone is one. The chain is built from TRBV19 and TRBJ2-3; D remains unclear. V shed 4 bases and J shed 2 bases, with 7 bases lying between them. The CDR3 length is 13 residues. Per germline, CDR1 LNHDA and CDR2 SQIVND (reference sequence). CDR3 bases: TGTGCCAGTAGTAACGGTTACACAGATACGCAGTATTTT. Its translation is CASSNGYTDTQYF. Variable domain in full (rest from reference TRBV19 and TRBJ2-3): DGGITQSPKYLFRKEGQNVTLSCEQNLNHDAMYWYRQDPGQGLRLIYYSQIVNDFQKGDIAEGYSVSREKKESFPLTVTSAQKNPTAFYLCASSNGYTDTQYFGPGTRLTVL.